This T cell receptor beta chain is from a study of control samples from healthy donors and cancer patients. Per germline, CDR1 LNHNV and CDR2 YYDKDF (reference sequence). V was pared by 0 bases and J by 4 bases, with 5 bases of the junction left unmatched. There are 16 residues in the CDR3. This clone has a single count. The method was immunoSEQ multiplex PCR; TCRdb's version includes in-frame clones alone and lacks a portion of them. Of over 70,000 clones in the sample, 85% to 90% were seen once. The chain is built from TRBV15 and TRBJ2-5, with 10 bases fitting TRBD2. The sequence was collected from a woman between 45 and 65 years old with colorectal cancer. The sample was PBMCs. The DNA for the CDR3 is TGTGCCACCAGCAGAGATCACCAGCGGGGGGGAGAGACCCAGTACTTC. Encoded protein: CATSRDHQRGGETQYF.